These 28 T cell receptor beta chains share one sample of origin, sequenced in a study of CD8 T cells in ankylosing spondylitis. TCRdb analysed the 5' RACE reads with MiXCR anew, one entry per CDR3 protein. The table has about 120,000 distinct CDR3 sequences, 12% to 15% seen once. Sequenced material: blood, either unsorted or a sorted T cell fraction (not recorded which). Every receptor here comes from a female donor with ankylosing spondylitis or in good health (not recorded which).

V and J are TRBV10-2 and TRBJ1-4, with TRBD1 matching over 7 bases. The length of the CDR3 is 15 residues. The germline CDR1 and CDR2 sequences are WSHSY and SAAADI. J lost 7 bases, V lost 4 bases, and 9 bases had no gene match. The CDR3 bases are TGCGCCAGCAGTGGATCCGGGACAGCTCGTGAAAAACTGTTTTTT. Translation: CASSGSGTAREKLFF.

The chain recombines TRBV5-6 with TRBJ2-7; possibly TRBD2 for D (5 bases). Trimming took off 4 bases at V and 1 base at J, with 12 bases between the two ends. The CDR3 runs 14 residues. Looked up from germline, CDR1 is SGHDT and CDR2 is YYEEEE. CDR3 amino acids: CASSLVRASYEQYF. The CDR3 DNA sequence: TGTGCCAGCAGCCTCGTGCGGGCGTCCTACGAGCAGTACTTC.

This clonotype turned up a few times. The chain joins TRBV20-1 to TRBJ2-1; TRBD1 or TRBD2 may be the D gene (5 bases each). Germline V gene sequence: CDR1 DFQATT, CDR2 SNEGSKA (reference sequence). Between the trimmed V and J ends, which lost 5 bases and 6 bases, there was a span of 14 bases. This CDR3 region has 13 residues. The CDR3: CSAPRDRGNEQFF. The CDR3 bases are TGCAGTGCTCCCAGGGACCGGGGCAATGAGCAGTTCTTC.

V and J are TRBV29-1 and TRBJ2-1, with TRBD2 matching over 12 bases. CDR1 is SQVTM and CDR2 is ANQGSEA in the germline V gene. The CDR3 extends over 14 amino acids. V was clipped by 7 bases and J by 9 bases; unmatched bases: 10. The CDR3 coding sequence is TGCAGCGACCAGACTAGCGGGAGTTGGGGTGAGCAGTTCTTC. Amino acids: CSDQTSGSWGEQFF.

This clonotype was seen more than once but under ten times. The chain recombines TRBV11-2 with TRBJ2-3; D ambiguous. Looked up from germline, CDR1 is SGHAT and CDR2 is FQNNGV. Trimming removed 5 bases from V and 10 bases from J, with 13 bases in between. The CDR3 loop spans 12 amino acids. The CDR3 bases are TGTGCCAGCAGCCCACCAGGCCCTGCGCAGTATTTT. Translation: CASSPPGPAQYF.

V usage is TRBV20-1 and J usage is TRBJ1-5; D is unclear. V lost 1 base and J 3 bases, leaving 7 bases between the germline ends. The CDR3 extends over 13 amino acids. The germline V gene encodes CDR1 DFQATT and CDR2 SNEGSKA (reference sequence). CDR3 residues: CSARGPYNQPQHF. The CDR3 coding sequence is TGCAGTGCTAGAGGACCGTACAATCAGCCCCAGCATTTT.

This clonotype was seen a few times. This chain uses TRBV20-1 with TRBJ2-2; D gene unclear. V lost 3 bases to trimming and J lost 2 bases, with 4 bases between them. The CDR3 runs to 12 residues. Germline V gives CDR1 DFQATT, CDR2 SNEGSKA (reference sequence). DNA of the CDR3: TGCAGTGCTAGTTCTAACACCGGGGAGCTGTTTTTT. Translated, it gives CSASSNTGELFF.

The V gene is TRBV18, the J gene TRBJ1-2, with D perhaps TRBD1 (6 bases). Germline V gives CDR1 KGHSH, CDR2 LQKENI. V dropped 0 bases and J dropped 4 bases, with 9 bases sitting between them. The CDR3 sequence is 14 residues long. CDR3 loop: CASSPPDRGYGYTF. The CDR3 DNA is TGTGCCAGCTCACCACCGGACAGAGGCTATGGCTACACCTTC.

The genes are TRBV12-3 or TRBV12-4 and TRBJ2-3; D remains unclear. V dropped 6 bases and J dropped 7 bases, with 8 bases sitting between them. The CDR3 sequence is 11 residues long. The CDR3 bases are TGTGCCAGCAGCTTGTGGTATACGCAGTATTTT. Translated: CASSLWYTQYF.

This clonotype turned up a few times. This chain connects TRBV3-1 to TRBJ2-5; tentative D call: TRBD2 (5 bases). CDR3 length: 13 residues. Germline loops: CDR1 LGHDT, CDR2 YNNKEL (reference sequence). V dropped 1 base and J dropped 3 bases, with 6 bases sitting between them. This CDR3 reads CASSQAGKETQYF. In DNA form, the CDR3 reads TGTGCCAGCAGCCAAGCGGGAAAAGAGACCCAGTACTTC.

This clonotype has a handful of counts. This chain uses TRBV7-2 with TRBJ2-1; D gene uncertain. The CDR3 spans 13 residues. Trimming stripped 4 bases from V and 6 bases from J, with 10 bases between. The germline V gene encodes CDR1 SGHTA and CDR2 FQGNSA. CDR3 nucleotides: TGTGCCAGCAGCTCGCAGACTGGCAATGAGCAGTTCTTC. It specifies CASSSQTGNEQFF.

This clonotype was counted ten times or more. The chain links TRBV20-1 to TRBJ2-3; maybe TRBD2 (6 bases). V lost 0 bases to trimming and J lost 1 base, with 17 bases between them. In germline, CDR1 is DFQATT, CDR2 SNEGSKA (reference sequence). The CDR3 length is 17 residues. The CDR3 sequence is CSARDPRGREGTDTQYF. The DNA of the CDR3 is TGCAGTGCTAGAGATCCCCGAGGCAGGGAGGGCACAGATACGCAGTATTTT.

This clonotype was counted only a few times. The chain has TRBV15 and TRBJ2-5; TRBD1 aligns across 7 bases. CDR1 LNHNV and CDR2 YYDKDF come from the germline V gene (reference sequence). There are 15 residues in the CDR3. V lost 4 bases and J lost 2; bases outside the gene matches: 7. CDR3 bases: TGTGCCACCAGCAACGACAGGGTTACACAAGAGACCCAGTACTTC. Translated: CATSNDRVTQETQYF.

This clonotype came up a few times. The chain has TRBV6-2 or TRBV6-3 and TRBJ2-7; D not resolved. In germline, CDR1 is MNHEY, CDR2 SVGEGT. The CDR3 covers 13 residues. Trimming left V 6 bases short and J 2 bases short, with 11 bases between. CDR3 DNA sequence: TGTGCCAGCAGCCCCAGGACCCCCTACGAGCAGTACTTC. Encoded protein: CASSPRTPYEQYF.

This clonotype was observed a few times. The rearrangement joins TRBV20-1 to TRBJ2-7; possibly TRBD1 for D (6 bases). CDR3 size: 14 residues. V was cut by 3 bases and J by 2 bases, with 14 bases left in between. Per the germline V gene, CDR1 is DFQATT and CDR2 is SNEGSKA (reference sequence). The chain's CDR3 is CSARDFRTAYEQYF. In DNA, the CDR3 is TGCAGTGCTAGGGATTTCCGGACAGCCTACGAGCAGTACTTC.

The sample holds a few counts of this clonotype. This chain joins TRBV10-3 and TRBJ1-2, with 7 bases identical to TRBD1. This CDR3 is built from 14 residues. V lost 0 bases to trimming and J lost 6 bases; unmatched junction nucleotides: 4. The germline V gene encodes CDR1 ENHRY and CDR2 SYGVKD. In DNA form, the CDR3 reads TGTGCCATCAGTGAGTCAAGCAGGGGGGATGGCTACACCTTC. Translating it yields CAISESSRGDGYTF.

The V and J genes are TRBV12-3 or TRBV12-4 and TRBJ2-7, with TRBD1 identical over 8 bases. V shed 6 bases and J 4 bases; nucleotides not matched to a gene: 17. The CDR3 is 17 residues long. DNA of the CDR3: TGTGCCAGCAGATTAAGGTCCCGCGGGACAGGACTGTACGAGCAGTACTTC. This encodes CASRLRSRGTGLYEQYF.

This clonotype was observed a handful of times. J is TRBJ2-5 and V is TRBV21-1; the DNA was not used to check the table's D call, TRBD1. TRBV21-1 is termed a pseudogene. The CDR3 is 14 residues long. This chain's CDR3 is CARYLPASGETQYF. The CDR3 DNA sequence: TGTGCCAGGTATCTCCCGGCCTCTGGAGAGACCCAGTACTTC.

The V gene is TRBV29-1, the J gene TRBJ2-7; D possibly corresponds to TRBD1 (5 bases). CDR1 and CDR2 (germline): SQVTM, ANQGSEA. Trimming removed 4 bases from V and 3 bases from J, with 7 bases in between. CDR3 length: 11 residues. The CDR3 region is CSVAQGYEQYF. The CDR3, as DNA: TGCAGCGTTGCCCAGGGCTACGAGCAGTACTTC.

This clonotype was found a few times. This chain uses TRBV20-1 with TRBJ1-1; 8 bases match TRBD1. Trimming at V came to 4 bases and at J to 4 bases, leaving 8 bases not matched to a gene. Germline V gene sequence: CDR1 DFQATT, CDR2 SNEGSKA (reference sequence). The CDR3 runs 14 residues. DNA of the CDR3: TGCAGTGCTAATGACAGGGGACGATCCACTGAAGCTTTCTTT. Translation: CSANDRGRSTEAFF.

The chain uses TRBV5-5 and TRBJ2-2; no clear D gene. The length of the CDR3 is 13 residues. Deletions cut 2 bases from V and 6 bases from J, with 8 bases between. Germline assignment: CDR1 SGHKS and CDR2 YYEKEE (reference sequence). CDR3 residues: CASSFTNAGELFF. The CDR3 DNA reads TGTGCCAGCAGCTTTACTAACGCCGGGGAGCTGTTTTTT.

This clonotype has more than one count but fewer than ten. The chain joins TRBV29-1 to TRBJ2-7, with TRBD1 matching over 8 bases. The germline gives CDR1 SQVTM, CDR2 ANQGSEA. The CDR3 length is 13 residues. After removal of 6 bases from V and 7 bases from J, the junction contained 11 bases not matched to a gene. CDR3 protein: CSVNKDRVGEQYF. As DNA, the CDR3 is TGCAGCGTCAACAAGGACAGGGTAGGGGAGCAGTACTTC.

In its sample, this clonotype was seen a few times. This chain links TRBV5-1 with TRBJ2-2, with D maybe TRBD1 (6 bases). The CDR3 length is 15 residues. Trimming removed 4 bases from V and 3 bases from J, with 13 bases in between. CDR1 is SGHRS and CDR2 is YFSETQ in the germline V gene. CDR3 DNA: TGCGCCAGCAGCGTACAGGGAGATCACACCGGGGAGCTGTTTTTT. It codes for CASSVQGDHTGELFF.

This sequence joins TRBV6-1 and TRBJ2-5; 7 bases fit TRBD2. Unmatched junction bases numbered 13, after V lost 7 bases and J lost 5 bases. Germline CDR1 reads MNHNS; CDR2 reads SASEGT. The CDR3 loop spans 15 amino acids. DNA of the CDR3: TGTGCCAGCATCCCCGGGACTACTATTACGGAGACCCAGTACTTC. It encodes CASIPGTTITETQYF.

This clonotype occurred many times. The chain uses TRBV5-1 and TRBJ2-1; D is undetermined. V lost 2 bases and J lost 0, with 12 bases in between. The length of the CDR3 is 16 residues. Germline V gives CDR1 SGHRS, CDR2 YFSETQ. The CDR3 DNA sequence: TGCGCCAGCAGCTTCTACTCCCAGAGCTCCTACAATGAGCAGTTCTTC. As protein: CASSFYSQSSYNEQFF.

This clonotype has ten or more counts. The chain carries TRBV29-1 and TRBJ2-7, with 10 positions matching TRBD1. V gave up 7 bases and J gave up 3 bases; unmatched junction bases: 3. The CDR3 consists of 12 residues. Germline V gives CDR1 SQVTM, CDR2 ANQGSEA. The CDR3, as DNA: TGCAGCGCCGGGACAGGGGACTACGAGCAGTACTTC. This sequence encodes CSAGTGDYEQYF.

The chain carries TRBV5-1 and TRBJ2-7; D remains ambiguous. CDR3 length: 15 residues. With 0 bases removed from V and 2 bases from J, the gap between germline ends came to 12 bases. The germline V gene encodes CDR1 SGHRS and CDR2 YFSETQ. The CDR3 loop is CASSLEGGRTYEQYF. The CDR3 DNA follows: TGCGCCAGCAGCTTGGAAGGTGGGCGAACCTACGAGCAGTACTTC. Full variable domain (remainder filled in from reference TRBV5-1 and TRBJ2-7): KAGVTQTPRYLIKTRGQQVTLSCSPISGHRSVSWYQQTPGQGLQFLFEYFSETQRNKGNFPGRFSGRQFSNSRSEMNVSTLELGDSALYLCASSLEGGRTYEQYFGPGTRLTVT.

This chain links TRBV5-3 with TRBJ1-3; 10 bases align to TRBD1. TRBV5-3 is recorded as an ORF, its role being uncertain. The CDR3 covers 21 residues. The junction had 16 bases not matched to a gene; V was cut back by 1 base and J by 0 bases. The CDR3 DNA sequence: TGTGCCAGAAGCTTGTTTCTCGGGACAGGGGTCGCAACGGGCTCTGGAAACACCATATATTTT. Its translation: CARSLFLGTGVATGSGNTIYF.